The 26 T cell receptor beta chains presented below share a single source sample, sequenced in a study of OX40 agonist ivuxolimab in advanced cancers. Profiling relied on immunoSEQ multiplex PCR, and the TCRdb table lists in-frame clones only, not all of them. Here the sample spans under 65,000 clones, 75% to 95% being singletons. The material sequenced was CD4+ or CD8+ T cells sorted from blood, taken in a trial of the OX40 agonist ivuxolimab. The receptors were gathered from an adult with an advanced solid tumor such as melanoma, head and neck, liver or kidney cancer.

This chain links TRBV5-4 with TRBJ2-1, with D possibly TRBD2 on 6 matching bases. The CDR3 spans 15 residues. CDR1 and CDR2 (germline): SGHNT, YYREEE (reference sequence). Between the trimmed V and J ends, which lost 0 bases and 0 bases, there was a span of 7 bases. CDR3 nucleotide sequence: TGTGCCAGCAGCTTGGACGGGAGCTCCTACAATGAGCAGTTCTTC. Its translation is CASSLDGSSYNEQFF.

The gene calls are TRBV5-4 and TRBJ1-4, with TRBD1 as a possible D gene (5 bases). V was trimmed by 2 bases and J by 0 bases, leaving 11 bases between them. CDR1 and CDR2 from the germline V gene are SGHNT and YYREEE (reference sequence). The CDR3 totals 16 residues. The CDR3 nucleotides are TGTGCCAGCAGCTTAAACAGGCAAACAACTAATGAAAAACTGTTTTTT. Protein: CASSLNRQTTNEKLFF.

V and J are TRBV29-1 and TRBJ1-2; D unresolved. This CDR3 has 12 residues. Looked up from germline, CDR1 is SQVTM and CDR2 is ANQGSEA. Trimming took off 5 bases at V and 7 bases at J, with 14 bases between the two ends. The CDR3 DNA reads as TGCAGCGTTTCTTCCGACCGGCCTGGCTACACCTTC. This gives the protein CSVSSDRPGYTF.

The chain recombines TRBV5-4 with TRBJ2-5; TRBD1 matches 8 bases. Germline loops: CDR1 SGHNT, CDR2 YYREEE (reference sequence). The ends lost 4 bases at V and 5 bases at J; junction bases unmatched: 4. The CDR3 has 13 residues. The CDR3 region has the DNA TGTGCCAGCAGCCGTGGACAGGGCGAGACCCAGTACTTC. It specifies CASSRGQGETQYF.

Regarding this clone: One end of the junction fails to match germline, which may point to a read error. J is TRBJ1-4 and V is TRBV18; no clear D gene. Germline CDR1 and CDR2: KGHSH and LQKENI. The CDR3 is 14 residues long. CDR3 coding DNA: TGTGCCAGCTCCCCACGAGAAGATAATGAAAAACTGTTTTTT. Protein sequence: CASSPREDNEKLFF.

The chain carries TRBV6-5 and TRBJ2-1; D is unclear. V was trimmed by 6 bases and J by 3 bases, leaving 6 bases between them. Germline loops: CDR1 MNHEY, CDR2 SVGAGI. The CDR3 extends over 12 amino acids. DNA of the CDR3: TGTGCCAGCAGGGGAAACTACAATGAGCAGTTCTTC. It translates to CASRGNYNEQFF.

This chain links TRBV5-1 with TRBJ2-1; 9 bases are shared with TRBD2. CDR1 and CDR2 from the germline V gene are SGHRS and YFSETQ. V lost 2 bases to trimming and J lost 4 bases; unmatched junction nucleotides: 10. CDR3 length equals 17 residues. The CDR3 here is CASSFPASGMAYNEQFF. DNA of the CDR3: TGCGCCAGCAGCTTCCCGGCTAGCGGGATGGCTTACAATGAGCAGTTCTTC.

The rearrangement uses TRBV11-2 and TRBJ2-3, with TRBD2 matching over 10 bases. This CDR3 region has 14 residues. Losses at the gene ends were 5 bases for V and 8 bases for J; bases not matched to a gene: 7. Germline CDR1 and CDR2: SGHAT and FQNNGV. CDR3 region: CASSGTLAGATQYF. The CDR3 DNA follows: TGTGCCAGCAGCGGCACCCTAGCGGGAGCTACGCAGTATTTT.

The chain couples TRBV5-4 to TRBJ2-3; 11 bases match TRBD2. Trimming removed 0 bases from V and 5 bases from J; junction bases left unmatched: 2. CDR1 is SGHNT, CDR2 YYREEE, per germline (reference sequence). This CDR3 spans 15 amino acids. CDR3 in DNA: TGTGCCAGCAGCTTGGGGCTAGCGGGAGGAGATACGCAGTATTTT. This sequence encodes CASSLGLAGGDTQYF. Full variable domain (rest looked up from reference TRBV5-4 and TRBJ2-3): ETGVTQSPTHLIKTRGQQVTLRCSSQSGHNTVSWYQQALGQGPQFIFQYYREEENGRGNFPPRFSGLQFPNYSSELNVNALELDDSALYLCASSLGLAGGDTQYFGPGTRLTVL.

The table lists this clone with a count of one. V gene TRBV5-1 combines with J gene TRBJ2-7, with 8 bases lining up with TRBD1. The length of the CDR3 is 13 residues. Germline values: CDR1 SGHRS, CDR2 YFSETQ. After removal of 4 bases from V and 3 bases from J, the junction contained 3 bases not matched to a gene. DNA of the CDR3: TGCGCCAGCAGCCAAACAGGGGGCTACGAGCAGTACTTC. It encodes CASSQTGGYEQYF.

The chain links TRBV29-1 to TRBJ2-3; no clear D gene. Germline-derived CDR1 and CDR2 are SQVTM and ANQGSEA. V shed 3 bases and J shed 6 bases, with 13 bases lying between them. This CDR3 comprises 13 residues. In nucleotides, the CDR3 is TGCAGCGTTGAGATTCTGCCCCAGGATACGCAGTATTTT. Translating it yields CSVEILPQDTQYF.

The chain carries TRBV1 and TRBJ2-7; the D call in the table, TRBD2, was not verified against the DNA. TRBV1 is designated a pseudogene. The CDR3 runs 19 residues. CDR3 sequence (DNA): TGCACCAGCAGCCAAGGAGTGTCCAGCGGGAGGGCCCAAACCTACGAGCAGTACTTC. It yields the protein CTSSQGVSSGRAQTYEQYF.

The V and J genes are TRBV5-1 and TRBJ2-1; TRBD2 agrees at 13 bases. The germline V gene encodes CDR1 SGHRS and CDR2 YFSETQ. CDR3 size: 14 residues. V trimming: 3 bases; J trimming: 12 bases; junction bases outside the gene matches: 6. The CDR3 nucleotides read TGCGCCAGCAGCTCTGGACTAGCGGGGGTCGGGCAGTTCTTC. This translates into CASSSGLAGVGQFF.

The V and J genes are TRBV13 and TRBJ1-2, with D unresolved. The CDR3 is 12 residues long. V was shortened by 3 bases and J by 4 bases, with 6 bases between the two germline ends. Germline V gene sequence: CDR1 PRHDT, CDR2 FYEKMQ (reference sequence). The CDR3 sequence: CASSFTFYGYTF. In nucleotides, the CDR3 is TGTGCCAGCAGCTTCACATTCTATGGCTACACCTTC. The complete variable domain, with remaining parts taken from reference TRBV13 and TRBJ1-2, reads AAGVIQSPRHLIKEKRETATLKCYPIPRHDTVYWYQQGPGQDPQFLISFYEKMQSDKGSIPDRFSAQQFSDYHSELNMSSLELGDSALYFCASSFTFYGYTFGSGTRLTVV.

The rearrangement joins TRBV6-5 to TRBJ2-5, with no clear D. The J call is uncertain, as TRBJ2-7 better fits the DNA end. Germline CDR1 reads MNHEY; CDR2 reads SVGAGI. The CDR3 extends over 15 amino acids. CDR3 sequence (DNA): TGTGCCAGCAGTTACTCTGGGATGCCTACCTACGAGCAGTACTTC. Translating gives CASSYSGMPTYEQYF.

CDR3 bases: TGCGCCAGCAGTGATACGGGGATCAATACCTACGAGCAGTACTTC. It specifies CASSDTGINTYEQYF. The chain links TRBV10-2 to TRBJ2-7; the D gene is possibly TRBD2 (5 bases). V lost 3 bases, J lost 2 bases, and 14 bases lay in between. CDR1 and CDR2 from the germline V gene are WSHSY and SAAADI. There are 15 residues in the CDR3.

The V and J genes are TRBV4-1 and TRBJ2-7; 7 bases are shared with TRBD2. Per the germline V gene, CDR1 is MGHRA and CDR2 is YSYEKL. The CDR3 sequence is 14 residues long. V lost 0 bases to trimming and J lost 7 bases; unmatched junction nucleotides: 6. CDR3 in DNA: TGCGCCAGCAGCCAAGATGCGGGGGTAGGTGAGCAGTACTTC. Its translation: CASSQDAGVGEQYF.

The rearrangement links TRBV6-5 to TRBJ2-1, with 8 bases fitting TRBD1. J was trimmed by 1 base and V by 4 bases; bases with no gene match: 6. Germline CDR1 MNHEY, CDR2 SVGAGI. The CDR3 extends over 16 amino acids. For the CDR3, the DNA is TGTGCCAGCAGTTTTATAGACAGGGGTTCCTACAATGAGCAGTTCTTC. It specifies CASSFIDRGSYNEQFF.

The J gene is TRBJ2-3, the V gene TRBV6-4, with 12 bases aligning to TRBD2. Germline CDR1 and CDR2: MRHNA and SNTAGT. This CDR3 contains 15 residues. The junction had 3 bases not matched to a gene; V was cut back by 6 bases and J by 2 bases. The CDR3 here is CASSGLAGHTDTQYF. The DNA of the CDR3 is TGTGCCAGCAGCGGACTAGCGGGGCACACAGATACGCAGTATTTT.

The chain has TRBV18 and TRBJ2-7; 13 bases agree with TRBD2. Germline loops: CDR1 KGHSH, CDR2 LQKENI. The CDR3 is 18 residues long. V was clipped by 3 bases and J by 5 bases; unmatched bases: 13. CDR3 region: CASSPFRTSGSRGNEQYF. The DNA for the CDR3 is TGTGCCAGCTCACCTTTCAGGACTAGCGGGAGTCGGGGGAACGAGCAGTACTTC.

This rearrangement joins TRBV7-2 to TRBJ2-5; 8 nucleotides agree with TRBD2. The CDR3 is made up of 18 amino acids. Germline V gene lookup returns CDR1 SGHTA and CDR2 FQGNSA. Germline trimming cut 4 bases from V and 7 bases from J; bases unmatched to any gene: 20. Here the CDR3 reads CASSSPAGGTELKGTQYF. In DNA, the CDR3 is TGTGCCAGCAGCTCACCCGCGGGAGGAACCGAGCTCAAGGGGACCCAGTACTTC.

This chain joins TRBV10-3 and TRBJ1-6; weak D call: TRBD1 (5 bases). The ends were cut back, 6 bases at V and 7 bases at J, with 10 bases in the middle. There are 13 residues in the CDR3. The germline V gene has CDR1 ENHRY and CDR2 SYGVKD. Written as DNA, the CDR3 is TGTGCCATCAGGGGGGACCGAAATTCACCCCTCCACTTT. This codes for CAIRGDRNSPLHF.

This rearrangement joins TRBV6-5 to TRBJ2-3; D may match TRBD1 or TRBD2 (6 bases each). Deletions cut 6 bases from V and 3 bases from J, with 10 bases between. Per the germline V gene, CDR1 is MNHEY and CDR2 is SVGAGI. The CDR3 is 13 amino acids. CDR3 loop: CASRLGGTDTQYF. The DNA for the CDR3 is TGTGCCAGCAGGCTAGGGGGGACAGATACGCAGTATTTT.

The CDR3 sequence: CASKDLGYEQYF. The CDR3 nucleotides are TGTGCCAGCAAGGACCTTGGTTACGAGCAGTACTTC. V gene TRBV2 combines with J gene TRBJ2-7, with D unclear. The CDR3 is made up of 12 amino acids. V dropped 7 bases and J dropped 4 bases, with 11 bases sitting between them. The germline CDR1 and CDR2 sequences are SNHLY and FYNNEI.

This chain links TRBV6-6 with TRBJ1-5, with no clear D. CDR1 is MNHNY and CDR2 is SVGAGI in the germline V gene (reference sequence). Between the trimmed V and J ends, which lost 4 bases and 4 bases, there was a span of 5 bases. The CDR3 length is 12 residues. The CDR3 coding sequence is TGTGCCAGCAGTTCCGGAAATCAGCCCCAGCATTTT. This encodes CASSSGNQPQHF.

Concerning this clone itself: At one end the junction does not follow the germline gene, possibly because of a read error. The V and J genes are TRBV10-3 and TRBJ2-3; D gene ambiguous. Germline CDR1 ENHRY, CDR2 SYGVKD. The CDR3 sequence is 14 residues long. In DNA form, the CDR3 reads TGCGCAAGCCGCGGTGCAGGAGGCACAGATACGCAGTATTTT. This encodes CASRGAGGTDTQYF.